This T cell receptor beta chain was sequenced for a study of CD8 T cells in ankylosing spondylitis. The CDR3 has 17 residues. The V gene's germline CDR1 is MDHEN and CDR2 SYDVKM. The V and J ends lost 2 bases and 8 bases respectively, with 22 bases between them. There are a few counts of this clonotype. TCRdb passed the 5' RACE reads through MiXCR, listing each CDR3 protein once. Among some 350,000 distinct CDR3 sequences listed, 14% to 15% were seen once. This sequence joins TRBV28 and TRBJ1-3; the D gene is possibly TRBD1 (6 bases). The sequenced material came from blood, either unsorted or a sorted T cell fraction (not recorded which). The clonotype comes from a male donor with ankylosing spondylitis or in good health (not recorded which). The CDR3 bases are TGTGCCAGCAGTTTAGGAGGACCGGGGGGCTCGAGGGACACCATATATTTT. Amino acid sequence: CASSLGGPGGSRDTIYF.